The 26 T cell receptor beta chains reported below all come from one sample, sequenced in a study of vaccination effects on CD4 cells after COVID-19. Data came from immunoSEQ multiplex PCR; TCRdb stores just in-frame clones and leaves some out. The sample shows about 23,000 clones, 73% of them seen only once. Their antigen targets remain unknown. Viral peptide pool expansion of antigen-specific CD4+ T cells preceded sequencing in the ViraFEST assay. It was after 10 days of culture that CD4+ T cells were isolated. Each vaccine recipient was nucleocapsid antibody negative and had no prior SARS-CoV-2 infection. Sequenced material: CD4+ T cells from PBMCs cultured with SARS-CoV-2 spike peptides, taken before COVID-19 vaccination. These receptors originate from a human donor who received a COVID-19 vaccine.

The rearrangement joins TRBV6-5 to TRBJ1-2; D is ambiguous. The V end lost 6 bases, the J end lost 8 bases, and 13 bases lay between the germline ends. The germline V gene encodes CDR1 MNHEY and CDR2 SVGAGI. The CDR3 length is 12 residues. The CDR3 DNA is TGTGCCAGCAGCGGGGATTCGGACGGCTACACCTTC. Translation gives CASSGDSDGYTF.

V and J are TRBV5-8 and TRBJ1-5; possible D gene TRBD1, 5 bases. The CDR3 runs 15 residues. Trimming took 0 bases from V and 2 from J, leaving 9 bases between them. CDR1 and CDR2 (germline): SGHTS, YDEGEE. The CDR3 loop reads CASSLVWGGNQPQHF. The CDR3 coding sequence is TGTGCCAGCAGCTTGGTGTGGGGGGGCAATCAGCCCCAGCATTTT. The entire variable domain, with the rest obtained from reference TRBV5-8 and TRBJ1-5, is as follows: EAGVTQSPTHLIKTRGQQATLRCSPISGHTSVYWYQQALGLGLQFLLWYDEGEERNRGNFPPRFSGRQFPNYSSELNVNALELEDSALYLCASSLVWGGNQPQHFGDGTRLSIL.

Only a few counts were recorded for this clone. The chain has TRBV2 and TRBJ2-7; D unclear. V was trimmed by 1 base and J by 4 bases, leaving 8 bases between them. Looked up from germline, CDR1 is SNHLY and CDR2 is FYNNEI. CDR3 length equals 13 residues. This chain's CDR3 is CASSEGSQYEQYF. The CDR3 DNA follows: TGTGCCAGCAGTGAAGGCAGCCAATACGAGCAGTACTTC.

In the case of this clone: At one end the junction does not follow the germline gene, possibly because of a read error. The J gene is TRBJ1-3, the V gene TRBV6-5; D remains unclear. The CDR3 extends over 16 amino acids. CDR1 and CDR2 from the germline V gene are MNHEY and SVGAGI. This CDR3 is CASSSSPGSSRNTIYF. In DNA form, the CDR3 reads TGTGCCAGCAGTTCCAGCCCAGGCAGCTCTAGAAACACCATATATTTT.

The chain uses TRBV12-2 and TRBJ1-1; the table's D gene call, TRBD1, was not cross checked with the DNA. TRBV12-2 is tagged as a pseudogene. CDR3 length: 16 residues. CDR3 amino acids: CASRLVVYRLNTEAFF. Here the CDR3 DNA reads TGTGCAAGTCGCTTAGTGGTTTACAGGTTGAACACTGAAGCTTTCTTT.

Details on this clone: The junction shows a germline mismatch at one end, possibly a read error. This chain uses TRBV19 with TRBJ2-5; 7 nucleotides line up with TRBD1. The CDR3 loop spans 16 amino acids. Germline CDR1 and CDR2: LNHDA and SQIVND (reference sequence). The CDR3 coding sequence is TGTGCCAGTACTTCTGGTAGGGGGACAGCACAAGGGACCCAGTACTTC. It translates to CASTSGRGTAQGTQYF.

As DNA, the CDR3 is TGTGCCAGCAGCCAAGGGATAAGGTTGTCGACCGAGCAGTTCTTC. This translates into CASSQGIRLSTEQFF. The chain couples TRBV14 to TRBJ2-1; D call uncertain. The CDR3 sequence is 15 residues long. Germline CDR1 and CDR2: SGHDN and FVKESK. V lost 1 base and J lost 10, with 17 bases in between.

The chain uses TRBV5-4 and TRBJ1-1; 7 bases are a match to TRBD1. J gave up 0 bases and V 4 bases, and 9 bases lay outside the gene matches. Germline assignment: CDR1 SGHNT and CDR2 YYREEE (reference sequence). The CDR3 runs 16 residues. The CDR3 here is CASSRQGLEMNTEAFF. The DNA of the CDR3 is TGTGCCAGCAGCCGACAGGGTTTGGAGATGAACACTGAAGCTTTCTTT.

The chain uses TRBV6-1 and TRBJ2-1, with a possible D match to TRBD2 (5 bases). The CDR3 runs to 17 residues. The germline V gene has CDR1 MNHNS and CDR2 SASEGT. Trimming removed 4 bases at V and 1 base at J, with 17 bases between. As DNA, the CDR3 is TGTGCCAGCAGTGTGACCGGGGTCTTCGTATCCTACAATGAGCAGTTCTTC. Translation gives CASSVTGVFVSYNEQFF.

The chain uses TRBV5-1 and TRBJ2-1, with D perhaps TRBD1 (6 bases). Germline assignment: CDR1 SGHRS and CDR2 YFSETQ. This CDR3 contains 15 residues. V gave up 0 bases and J gave up 8 bases, with 15 bases separating them. CDR3 nucleotides: TGCGCCAGCAGCTTGGGAACCTCAGGGGCCGATGAGCAGTTCTTC. Residues: CASSLGTSGADEQFF.

The V call is TRBV2, the J call TRBJ2-7; possibly TRBD1 for D (5 bases). The CDR3 consists of 13 residues. V was pared by 3 bases and J by 5 bases, with 11 bases between. Germline loops: CDR1 SNHLY, CDR2 FYNNEI. The CDR3 loop is CASSEQGGHEQYF. In nucleotides, the CDR3 is TGTGCCAGCAGTGAGCAGGGTGGCCACGAGCAGTACTTC.

The genes are TRBV11-2 and TRBJ1-1; 8 nucleotides agree with TRBD1. The CDR3 spans 18 residues. J gave up 3 bases and V 0 bases, and 12 bases lay outside the gene matches. The germline gives CDR1 SGHAT, CDR2 FQNNGV. The CDR3 spells CASSLEGWTGLRDTEAFF. CDR3 DNA: TGTGCCAGCAGCTTAGAGGGCTGGACAGGGCTGAGGGACACTGAAGCTTTCTTT. The whole variable domain, remainder taken from reference TRBV11-2 and TRBJ1-1, is EAGVAQSPRYKIIEKRQSVAFWCNPISGHATLYWYQQILGQGPKLLIQFQNNGVVDDSQLPKDRFSAERLKGVDSTLKIQPAKLEDSAVYLCASSLEGWTGLRDTEAFFGQGTRLTVV.

By share of the sample, this clone is medium-sized. The chain carries TRBV25-1 and TRBJ1-3; tentatively, D is TRBD1 (6 bases). Trimming cost V 1 base and J 0 bases, with 13 bases left between them. The CDR3 consists of 17 residues. Looked up from germline, CDR1 is MGHDK and CDR2 is SYGVNS. CDR3 protein: CASSELAGANSGNTIYF. The CDR3 DNA reads TGTGCCAGCAGTGAATTGGCAGGGGCCAACTCTGGAAACACCATATATTTT.

This clone has more than one count but fewer than ten. The chain combines TRBV6-1 with TRBJ2-1; no clear D. The CDR3 length is 11 residues. V dropped 1 base and J dropped 9 bases, with 4 bases sitting between them. CDR1 is MNHNS, CDR2 SASEGT, per germline. CDR3 residues: CASSEVGEQFF. The CDR3 bases are TGTGCCAGCAGTGAAGTAGGTGAGCAGTTCTTC.

The V and J genes are TRBV2 and TRBJ2-1, with D tentatively TRBD1 (6 bases). V lost 5 bases and J 4 bases, leaving 15 bases between the germline ends. Germline CDR1 SNHLY, CDR2 FYNNEI. CDR3 size: 15 residues. CDR3 in amino acids: CASSLQGELYNEQFF. The CDR3 DNA reads TGTGCCAGCAGTTTACAGGGAGAACTTTACAATGAGCAGTTCTTC.

The chain's CDR3 is CASSPRDRVVSQYF. CDR3 DNA sequence: TGTGCCAGCTCACCCCGGGACAGGGTTGTGTCCCAGTACTTC. The chain links TRBV18 to TRBJ2-5; 9 nucleotides agree with TRBD1. Germline lookup yields CDR1 KGHSH and CDR2 LQKENI. Trimming at V came to 3 bases and at J to 9 bases, leaving 8 bases not matched to a gene. The CDR3 contains 14 residues. The full variable domain, completed using reference TRBV18 and TRBJ2-5, is NAGVMQNPRHLVRRRGQEARLRCSPMKGHSHVYWYRQLPEEGLKFMVYLQKENIIDESGMPKERFSAEFPKEGPSILRIQQVVRGDSAAYFCASSPRDRVVSQYFGPGTRLLVL.

The genes are TRBV13 and TRBJ2-3; tentative D call: TRBD1 (6 bases). Looked up from germline, CDR1 is PRHDT and CDR2 is FYEKMQ (reference sequence). V was trimmed by 5 bases and J by 2 bases, leaving 11 bases between them. This CDR3 comprises 14 residues. The CDR3 bases are TGTGCCAGCAGCCTTAGGACAGACACAGATACGCAGTATTTT. Translated, it gives CASSLRTDTDTQYF.

The V call is TRBV20-1, the J call TRBJ1-2; the match to TRBD1 covers 11 bases. The CDR3 is 18 residues long. The V and J ends lost 3 bases and 2 bases, in that order; junction bases with no gene match: 14. CDR1 is DFQATT, CDR2 SNEGSKA, per germline (reference sequence). CDR3 bases: TGCAGTGCTAGTAGGACAGGGGGCCTTTCCTTTTTGAACTATGGCTACACCTTC. Encoded protein: CSASRTGGLSFLNYGYTF.

This rearrangement joins TRBV6-5 to TRBJ1-2; perhaps TRBD1 as D (5 bases). Trimming pared 2 bases from V and 7 bases from J, leaving 8 bases between. Germline CDR1 MNHEY, CDR2 SVGAGI. This CDR3 comprises 12 residues. The CDR3 loop reads CASSYGAAGYTF. The CDR3, as DNA: TGTGCCAGCAGTTACGGGGCGGCTGGCTACACCTTC.

The chain is built from TRBV9 and TRBJ1-3; no clear D gene. CDR1 SGDLS and CDR2 YYNGEE come from the germline V gene. The CDR3 covers 13 residues. V was trimmed by 0 bases and J by 4 bases, leaving 5 bases between them. The CDR3 region has the DNA TGTGCCAGCAGCGTAGTGGACGGAAACACCATATATTTT. It encodes CASSVVDGNTIYF.

The chain links TRBV21-1 to TRBJ2-1; TRBD1 is the table's D call and was not checked against the DNA. TRBV21-1 is classified as a pseudogene. There are 15 residues in the CDR3. The CDR3 protein is CASTPGVGSYNEQFF. CDR3 DNA sequence: TGTGCCAGCACCCCAGGTGTAGGTTCCTACAATGAGCAGTTCTTC.

This chain joins TRBV5-4 and TRBJ2-7, with TRBD1 identical over 9 bases. Germline-derived CDR1 and CDR2 are SGHNT and YYREEE (reference sequence). J was trimmed by 0 bases and V by 6 bases; bases with no gene match: 7. The CDR3 contains 15 residues. The DNA of the CDR3 is TGTGCCAGCAACTTCTGGGACAGGGTCTCCTACGAGCAGTACTTC. The encoded protein is CASNFWDRVSYEQYF.

This chain links TRBV29-1 with TRBJ2-1; D not certain. Germline V gives CDR1 SQVTM, CDR2 ANQGSEA. CDR3 length: 11 amino acids. The V end was cut by 5 bases, the J end by 10 bases, with 12 bases between. Here the CDR3 reads CSVFRLGEQFF. CDR3 nucleotide sequence: TGCAGCGTTTTTAGGCTCGGCGAGCAGTTCTTC.

V is TRBV24-1 and J is TRBJ1-2, with 7 bases fitting TRBD1. The CDR3 runs to 15 residues. CDR1 and CDR2 from the germline V gene are KGHDR and SFDVKD. J lost 8 bases, V lost 3 bases, and 11 bases had no gene match. CDR3 in amino acids: CATSDGLQGRGGYTF. The DNA of the CDR3 is TGTGCCACCAGTGATGGATTACAGGGGAGGGGAGGCTACACCTTC.

This clone has a single count. The rearrangement links TRBV23-1 to TRBJ2-7, with D hard to call. TRBV23-1 is an ORF, and what it does is uncertain. V dropped 0 bases and J dropped 2 bases, with 17 bases sitting between them. This CDR3 is built from 17 residues. The CDR3 sequence is CASSQSGNRRTAYEQYF. The CDR3 bases are TGCGCCAGCAGTCAATCGGGAAATAGGCGTACCGCCTACGAGCAGTACTTC.

This chain uses TRBV10-1 with TRBJ1-4; perhaps TRBD1 as D (5 bases). The germline gives CDR1 WNHNN, CDR2 SYGVQD (reference sequence). The CDR3 is made up of 15 amino acids. The germline V and J ends were trimmed by 10 bases and 7 bases, with 22 bases remaining between them. Here the CDR3 DNA reads TGCGCCACGGGGACTGTGCTCGGGGGGGGTGAAAAACTGTTTTTT. Amino acid sequence: CATGTVLGGGEKLFF.